Listed here is a single T cell receptor (beta chain). No antigen is known for it. Within one base of it there is no much larger clone, and no base qualities were kept. This specimen comes from a study of blood T cell repertoires in COVID-19 (dated by TCRdb to the early 2020s). Describing the broader study: Collaborator samples came from the United States, Italy and Spain and covered acute and convalescent phases of COVID-19. The material from the prospective study consisted of cDNA or gDNA derived from T cells, B-cell-depleted T cells, or PBMCs. Where available, HLA class I and class II types were taken from metadata supplied by the sample provider and were not determined by assay-based typing. Samples were obtained from the ongoing ImmuneRACE study (first 160 participants) and from over a thousand subjects provided by 6 global collaborators. Subjects who had been exposed to COVID-19, were actively infected with it, or had recovered from it provided the deeply sampled blood TCRbeta repertoires that made up the dataset. A de-identified subject ID, COVID-19 status, age in years and sex were almost always included in the sample metadata. The repertoires were released in a freely available public database meant as a resource for research on the immune response to SARS-CoV-2.

General findings and caveats noted by the study authors: How much clinical and demographic metadata was included differed by source and by participant, and the metadata was provided uncurated.

Participants in the prospective study were enrolled through a virtual design, were aged 18 to 89 years, and lived in 24 United States geographic areas. To assign participants to cohorts, the prospective study relied on clinical history that participants themselves reported in a screening survey and a study questionnaire. Each participant in the prospective study had whole blood, serum and a nasopharyngeal or oropharyngeal swab collected by mobile phlebotomists. Prospective study participants could optionally give additional blood draws and questionnaires over an approximately two-month period. Before DNA extraction, blood samples from the prospective study were shipped at room temperature or frozen. At the junction V is shortened by 1 base and J by 8 bases; bases outside the gene matches: 6. CDR1 and CDR2 are drawn from the germline V gene (reference sequence): LNHDA, SQIVND. Its CDR3 holds 14 amino acids, cysteine through phenylalanine. Just CDR3 DNA is preserved here, 42 bases in frame from base 1.

TCRbeta CDR3 regions were amplified from genomic DNA using the immunoSEQ Assay, a bias-controlled multiplex PCR. Per the source publication's procedure: The number of nucleated cells in each sample was estimated from the amplification of reference gene primers within the assay. To quantify the absolute abundance of each unique TCRbeta CDR3 rearrangement, sequence reads were collapsed and filtered. For each sample, productive Simpson clonality was calculated as the square root of Simpson's diversity index over productive rearrangements. TCRdb provides this immuneACCESS table in a form limited to in-frame rearrangements. Some clones are lacking; in checked studies, under half of them reflect an unresolved V gene, and why the rest are absent is not known. The V and J calls and clone size come from that table; D and trimming were worked out from the DNA. The sample records roughly 200,000 clones, more than 80% of which are singletons. Less than 4.5% of the sample rests with the top ten.

This receptor was taken from a woman aged 35 to 49 with acute COVID-19. The chain is assembled from TRBV19 and TRBJ1-2; the central 8 bases match TRBD1. Sequenced: PBMCs or T cells enriched from blood (not recorded which). CDR3 loop: CASSIGRGLEGYTF. The sequenced DNA: TGTGCCAGTAGTATAGGCAGGGGGCTCGAAGGCTACACCTTC. The variable domain in full, with residues beyond the CDR3 obtained from the reference TRBV19 and TRBJ1-2 genes, is DGGITQSPKYLFRKEGQNVTLSCEQNLNHDAMYWYRQDPGQGLRLIYYSQIVNDFQKGDIAEGYSVSREKKESFPLTVTSAQKNPTAFYLCASSIGRGLEGYTFGSGTRLTVV.